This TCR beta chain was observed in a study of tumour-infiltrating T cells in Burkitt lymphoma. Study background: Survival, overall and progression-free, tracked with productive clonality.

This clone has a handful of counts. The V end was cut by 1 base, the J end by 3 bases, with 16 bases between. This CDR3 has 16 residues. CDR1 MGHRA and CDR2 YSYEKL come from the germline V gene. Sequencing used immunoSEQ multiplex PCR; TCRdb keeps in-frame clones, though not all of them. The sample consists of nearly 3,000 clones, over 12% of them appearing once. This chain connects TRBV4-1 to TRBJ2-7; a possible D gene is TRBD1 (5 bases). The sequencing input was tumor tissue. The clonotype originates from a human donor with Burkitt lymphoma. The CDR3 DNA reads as TGCGCCAGCAGCCAAGTAACAGGTCCTTGGGGCTACGAGCAGTACTTC. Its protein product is CASSQVTGPWGYEQYF.